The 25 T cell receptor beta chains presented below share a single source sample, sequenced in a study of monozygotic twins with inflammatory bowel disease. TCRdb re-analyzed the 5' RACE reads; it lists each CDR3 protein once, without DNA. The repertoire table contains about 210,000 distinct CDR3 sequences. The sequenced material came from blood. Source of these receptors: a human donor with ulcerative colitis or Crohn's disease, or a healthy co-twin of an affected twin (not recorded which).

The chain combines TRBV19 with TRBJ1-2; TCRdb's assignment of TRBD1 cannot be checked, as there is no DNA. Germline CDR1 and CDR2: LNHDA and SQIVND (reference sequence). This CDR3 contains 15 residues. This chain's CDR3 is CASSPGQGARYGYTF.

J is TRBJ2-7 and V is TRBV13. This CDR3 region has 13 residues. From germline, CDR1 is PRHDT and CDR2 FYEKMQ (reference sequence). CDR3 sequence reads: CASSNGQLYEQYF.

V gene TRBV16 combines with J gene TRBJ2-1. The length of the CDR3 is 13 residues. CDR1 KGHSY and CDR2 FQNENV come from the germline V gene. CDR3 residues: CASSPAQYNEQFF.

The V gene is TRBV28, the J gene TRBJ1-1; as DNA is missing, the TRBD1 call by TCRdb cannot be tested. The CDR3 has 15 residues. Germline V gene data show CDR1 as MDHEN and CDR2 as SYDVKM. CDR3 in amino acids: CASSLQLQGFTEAFF.

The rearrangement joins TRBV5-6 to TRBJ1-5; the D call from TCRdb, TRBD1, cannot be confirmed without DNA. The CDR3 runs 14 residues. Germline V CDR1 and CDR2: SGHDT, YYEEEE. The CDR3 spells CASSLEGITQPQHF.

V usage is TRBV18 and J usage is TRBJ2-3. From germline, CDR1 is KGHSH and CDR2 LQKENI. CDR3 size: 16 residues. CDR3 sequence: CASSPPGRGGTDTQYF.

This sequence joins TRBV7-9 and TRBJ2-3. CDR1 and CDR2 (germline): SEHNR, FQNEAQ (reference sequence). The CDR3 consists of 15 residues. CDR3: CASSWLAGGTDTQYF.

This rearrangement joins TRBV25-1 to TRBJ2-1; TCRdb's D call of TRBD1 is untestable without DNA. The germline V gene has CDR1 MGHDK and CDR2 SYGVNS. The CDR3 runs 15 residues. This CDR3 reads CASSGTGGFYNEQFF.

Here the CDR3 reads CATQKQGGTDTQYF. This chain joins TRBV24-1 and TRBJ2-3; the TCRdb D gene call, TRBD2, has no DNA to confirm it. Germline CDR1 and CDR2: KGHDR and SFDVKD. The CDR3 consists of 14 residues.

The CDR3 spells CASSLSGADTQYF. V is TRBV5-1 and J is TRBJ2-3; the D call from TCRdb, TRBD2, cannot be confirmed without DNA. CDR1 and CDR2 (germline): SGHRS, YFSETQ. The CDR3 runs 13 residues. The entire variable domain, with the rest obtained from reference TRBV5-1 and TRBJ2-3, is as follows: KAGVTQTPRYLIKTRGQQVTLSCSPISGHRSVSWYQQTPGQGLQFLFEYFSETQRNKGNFPGRFSGRQFSNSRSEMNVSTLELGDSALYLCASSLSGADTQYFGPGTRLTVL.

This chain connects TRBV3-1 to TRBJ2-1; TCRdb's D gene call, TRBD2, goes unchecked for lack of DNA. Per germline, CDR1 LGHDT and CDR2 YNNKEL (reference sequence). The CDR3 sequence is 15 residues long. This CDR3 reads CASSSGTSSYNEQFF.

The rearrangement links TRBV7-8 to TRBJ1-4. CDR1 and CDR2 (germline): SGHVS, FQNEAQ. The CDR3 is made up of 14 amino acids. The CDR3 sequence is CASSPRSGGEKLFF.

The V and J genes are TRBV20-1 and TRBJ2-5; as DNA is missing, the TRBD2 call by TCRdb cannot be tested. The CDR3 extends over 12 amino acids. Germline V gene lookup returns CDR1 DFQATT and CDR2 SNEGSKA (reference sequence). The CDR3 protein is CSAELGGETQYF.

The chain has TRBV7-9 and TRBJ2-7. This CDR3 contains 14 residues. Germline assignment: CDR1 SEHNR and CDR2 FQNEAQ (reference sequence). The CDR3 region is CASSPVWGTYEQYF.

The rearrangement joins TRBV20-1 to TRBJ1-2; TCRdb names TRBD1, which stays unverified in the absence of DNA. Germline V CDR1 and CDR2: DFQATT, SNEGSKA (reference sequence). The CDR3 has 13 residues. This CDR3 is CSARDPWGTSYTF.

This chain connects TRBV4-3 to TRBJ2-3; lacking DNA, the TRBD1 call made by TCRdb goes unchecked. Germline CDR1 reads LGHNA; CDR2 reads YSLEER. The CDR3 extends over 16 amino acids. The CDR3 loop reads CASSQGERWGRDTQYF.

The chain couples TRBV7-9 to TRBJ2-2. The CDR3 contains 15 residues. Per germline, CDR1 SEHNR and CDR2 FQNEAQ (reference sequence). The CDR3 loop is CASSLAVISTGELFF.

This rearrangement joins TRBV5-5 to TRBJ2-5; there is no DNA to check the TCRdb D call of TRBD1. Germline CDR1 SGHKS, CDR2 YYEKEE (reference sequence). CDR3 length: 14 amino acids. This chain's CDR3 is CASSWTAPSGTQYF.

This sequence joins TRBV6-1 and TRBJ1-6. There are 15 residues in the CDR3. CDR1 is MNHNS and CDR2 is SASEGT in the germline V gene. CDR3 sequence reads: CASNPAGGYNSPLHF.

The CDR3 protein is CSATDSSSYEQYF. The rearrangement links TRBV20-1 to TRBJ2-7; TCRdb proposes TRBD2, but this gene call is untestable without DNA. The CDR3 has 13 residues. CDR1 and CDR2 from the germline V gene are DFQATT and SNEGSKA (reference sequence).

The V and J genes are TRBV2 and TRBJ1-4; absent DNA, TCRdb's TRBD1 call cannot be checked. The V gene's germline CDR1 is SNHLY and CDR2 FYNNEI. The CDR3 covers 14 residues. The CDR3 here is CASSPGGGREKLFF. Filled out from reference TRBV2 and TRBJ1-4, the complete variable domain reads EPEVTQTPSHQVTQMGQEVILRCVPISNHLYFYWYRQILGQKVEFLVSFYNNEISEKSEIFDDQFSVERPDGSNFTLKIRSTKLEDSAMYFCASSPGGGREKLFFGSGTQLSVL.

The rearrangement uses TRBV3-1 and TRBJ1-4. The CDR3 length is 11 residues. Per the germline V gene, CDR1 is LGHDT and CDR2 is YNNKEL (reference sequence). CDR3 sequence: CASSHGEKLFF.

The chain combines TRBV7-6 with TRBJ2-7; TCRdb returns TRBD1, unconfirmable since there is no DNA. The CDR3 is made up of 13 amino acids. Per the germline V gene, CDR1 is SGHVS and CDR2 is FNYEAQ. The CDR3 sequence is CASSAGHSTEQYF.

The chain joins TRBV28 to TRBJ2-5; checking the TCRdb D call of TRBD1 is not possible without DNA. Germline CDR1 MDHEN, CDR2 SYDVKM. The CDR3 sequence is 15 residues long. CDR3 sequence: CASSASTVWGETQYF.

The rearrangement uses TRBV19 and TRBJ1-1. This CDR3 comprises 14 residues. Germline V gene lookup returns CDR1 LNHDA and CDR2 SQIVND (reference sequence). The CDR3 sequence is CATTLSPASTEAFF.